Listed below are T cell receptor beta chains from one sample, sequenced in a study of beta chain features in type 1 diabetes. Some clones are missing from TCRdb's copy, which holds only in-frame ones; the method was immunoSEQ multiplex PCR. The data hold about 240,000 clones, with 27% observed a single time. Sequenced material: central memory CD4+ T cells from blood. The receptors derive from a man between 25 and 39 years old in good health. The CDR3 runs from the conserved cysteine through the conserved F or W. D genes are given only for firm matches. Clone size is given for some rows only: seen once, a few or many times, or a class if the clone is expanded.

NA,TRBJ1-6,TRBD1,TRBV2,TGTGCCAGCAGTAGCCGGACAGGAAGCAATTCACCCCTCCACTTT,CASSSRTGSNSPLHF
few,TRBJ1-6,TRBD1,TRBV5-4,TGTGCCAGCAGCTCATCTCGACAGGGTGGTAATTCACCCCTCCACTTT,CASSSSRQGGNSPLHF
few,TRBJ2-7,NA,TRBV6-5,TGTGCCAGCACGAGGTGGGGCGGCGGCGTGGAAGAGCAGTACTTC,CASTRWGGGVEEQYF
once,TRBJ2-3,TRBD2,TRBV13,TGTGCCAGCAGCTTAAACAAGCGGGAGGTCTCGGGAGATACGCAGTATTTT,CASSLNKREVSGDTQYF
NA,TRBJ1-1,NA,TRBV30,TGTGCCTGGTCTGACCAGGGTTACACTGAAGCTTTCTTT,CAWSDQGYTEAFF
few,TRBJ2-5,NA,TRBV28,TGTGCCAGCAGGGGGACGCCCCAAGAGACCCAGTACTTC,CASRGTPQETQYF
NA,TRBJ2-7,NA,TRBV6-5,TGTGCCAGCAGCTCAACTACCTACGAGCAGTACTTC,CASSSTTYEQYF
NA,TRBJ1-2,NA,TRBV6-5,TGTGCCAGCACCCAGACAGATCGGGGCAACTATGGCTACACCTTC,CASTQTDRGNYGYTF
few,TRBJ2-3,NA,TRBV7-2,TGTGCCAGCAGCTTAAATGGCGCCGGAGGGGGCACAGATACGCAGTATTTT,CASSLNGAGGGTDTQYF
NA,TRBJ2-3,NA,TRBV10-3,TGTGCCATCAGTGAGTCAATCGGACTACTAGGGGCAGATACGCAGTATTTT,CAISESIGLLGADTQYF
NA,TRBJ2-7,NA,TRBV4-3,TGCGCCAGCAGCCAAGAGGGGAGGGGGCGCGACGAGCAGTACTTC,CASSQEGRGRDEQYF
few,TRBJ1-5,TRBD1,TRBV15,TGTGCCACCAGCAGGGACAGGGGTTCTCAGCCCCAGCATTTT,CATSRDRGSQPQHF
many,TRBJ2-3,NA,TRBV7-2,TGTGCCAGCAGCTTAGCGGGGAGCACAGATACGCAGTATTTT,CASSLAGSTDTQYF
few,TRBJ2-7,NA,TRBV11-1,TGTGCCAGCACCATAACCGGGACCGCTATCCACGAGCAGTACTTC,CASTITGTAIHEQYF
NA,TRBJ1-1,NA,TRBV30,TGTGCCTGGGGGCCCTTCGGGGGTTTCTCTGAAGCTTTCTTT,CAWGPFGGFSEAFF
few,TRBJ2-1,NA,TRBV6-5,TGTGCCAGCAGTGATGGCGTAGCGGACCCGCGTAGGTTCTTC,CASSDGVADPRRFF
few,TRBJ2-3,TRBD2,TRBV7-2,TGTGCCAGCAGCCCGGGACTAGCGGAGAACACAGATACGCAGTATTTT,CASSPGLAENTDTQYF
few,TRBJ1-3,TRBD1,TRBV7-9,TGTGCCAGCAGCTCCGACAGGGCCTCTGGAAACACCATATATTTT,CASSSDRASGNTIYF
few,TRBJ2-1,NA,TRBV7-2,TGTGCCAGCAGCTTAATGCAGGGAAATGAGCAGTTCTTC,CASSLMQGNEQFF
NA,TRBJ2-1,TRBD2,TRBV29-1,TGCAGCGTTGAAGATCAGGGAGGGAGGCATGAGCAGTTCTTC,CSVEDQGGRHEQFF
NA,TRBJ2-4,NA,TRBV4-2,TGTGCCAGCAGCCAACAGGGGAACCAAAACATTCAGTACTTC,CASSQQGNQNIQYF
NA,TRBJ2-3,NA,TRBV1,TGCACCAGCAGCCAAGATCAGACAGGCTGGAGGAGGGATACGCAGTATTTT,CTSSQDQTGWRRDTQYF
NA,TRBJ2-3,NA,TRBV18,TGTGCCAGCTCACCACAAGGGATCGACACAGATACGCAGTATTTT,CASSPQGIDTDTQYF
NA,TRBJ2-7,NA,TRBV20-1,TGCAGTGCCCACAGCTCCTACGAGCAGTACTTC,CSAHSSYEQYF
few,TRBJ2-3,TRBD2,TRBV6-6,TGTGCCAGCAGTTATCGGGCGGGAGGAACAGATACGCAGTATTTT,CASSYRAGGTDTQYF
many,TRBJ2-1,TRBD2,TRBV7-9,TGTGCCAGCAGCTGGACTAGCGGGAGGTACAATGAGCAGTTCTTC,CASSWTSGRYNEQFF
few,TRBJ2-3,NA,TRBV9,TGTGCCAGCAGCGTCCGACGCACAGATACGCAGTATTTT,CASSVRRTDTQYF
NA,TRBJ2-3,TRBD2,TRBV29-1,TGCAGCGTTGATTTCGGGACTAGCGGGGCGGATACGCAGTATTTT,CSVDFGTSGADTQYF
NA,TRBJ1-6,NA,TRBV30,TGTGCCTGGAAGCGTTCTTCGTCCGGTGTCCTCCACTTT,CAWKRSSSGVLHF
few,TRBJ2-1,TRBD2,TRBV11-2,TGTGCCAGCAGCTTAGACTTACTAGCGGGAGGTAATGAGCAGTTCTTC,CASSLDLLAGGNEQFF
few,TRBJ2-3,NA,TRBV20-1,TGCAGTGCTGACCACTCAGATACGCAGTATTTT,CSADHSDTQYF
few,TRBJ2-1,TRBD2,TRBV11-2,TGTGCCAGCAGCTTACCGGGAGGACCTTACAATGAGCAGTTCTTC,CASSLPGGPYNEQFF
few,TRBJ2-1,TRBD1,TRBV7-9,TGTGCCAGCAGCCCCCGGGACAGGGGAAGCAATGAGCAGTTCTTC,CASSPRDRGSNEQFF
NA,TRBJ1-5,TRBD1,TRBV15,TGTGCCACCAGCAGAGTACAGGGGAGCAATCAGCCCCAGCATTTT,CATSRVQGSNQPQHF